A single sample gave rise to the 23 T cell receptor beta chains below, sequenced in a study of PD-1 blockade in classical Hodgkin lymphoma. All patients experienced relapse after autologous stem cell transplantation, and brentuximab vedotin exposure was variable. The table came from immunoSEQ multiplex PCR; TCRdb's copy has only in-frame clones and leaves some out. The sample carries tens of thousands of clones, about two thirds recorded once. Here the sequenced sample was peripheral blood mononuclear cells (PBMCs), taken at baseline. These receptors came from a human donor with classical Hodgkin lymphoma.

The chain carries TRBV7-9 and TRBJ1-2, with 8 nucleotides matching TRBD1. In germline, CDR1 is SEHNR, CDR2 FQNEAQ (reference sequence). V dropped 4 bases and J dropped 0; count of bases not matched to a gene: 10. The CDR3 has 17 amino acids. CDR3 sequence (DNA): TGTGCCAGCAGCTCCTCTTATGGACAGGGACCTAACTATGGCTACACCTTC. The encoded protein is CASSSSYGQGPNYGYTF.

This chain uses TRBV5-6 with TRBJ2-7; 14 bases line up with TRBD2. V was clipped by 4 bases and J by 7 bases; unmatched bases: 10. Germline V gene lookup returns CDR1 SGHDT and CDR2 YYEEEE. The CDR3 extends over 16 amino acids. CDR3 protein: CASSVGLAGALGEQYF. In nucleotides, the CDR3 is TGTGCCAGCAGCGTGGGACTAGCGGGGGCCCTGGGGGAGCAGTACTTC.

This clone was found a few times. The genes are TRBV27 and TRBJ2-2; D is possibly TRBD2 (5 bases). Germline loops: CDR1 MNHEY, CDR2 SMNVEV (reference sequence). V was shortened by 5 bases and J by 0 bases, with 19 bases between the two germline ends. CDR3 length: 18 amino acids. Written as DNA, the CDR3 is TGTGCCAGCAGTCCCGAGGGCTACCGATCAGCGAACACCGGGGAGCTGTTTTTT. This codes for CASSPEGYRSANTGELFF.

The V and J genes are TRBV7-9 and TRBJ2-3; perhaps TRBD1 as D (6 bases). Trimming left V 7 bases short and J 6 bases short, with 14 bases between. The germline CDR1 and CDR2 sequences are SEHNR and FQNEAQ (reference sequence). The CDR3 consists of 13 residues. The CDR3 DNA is TGTGCCAGCACCGGACCAGGACAGGATACGCAGTATTTT. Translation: CASTGPGQDTQYF.

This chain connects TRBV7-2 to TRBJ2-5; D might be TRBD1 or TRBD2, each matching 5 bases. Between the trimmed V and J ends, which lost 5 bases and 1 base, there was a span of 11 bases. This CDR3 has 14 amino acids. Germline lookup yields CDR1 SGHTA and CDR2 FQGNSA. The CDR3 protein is CASSPSGTQETQYF. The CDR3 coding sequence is TGTGCCAGCAGCCCCTCCGGGACCCAAGAGACCCAGTACTTC.

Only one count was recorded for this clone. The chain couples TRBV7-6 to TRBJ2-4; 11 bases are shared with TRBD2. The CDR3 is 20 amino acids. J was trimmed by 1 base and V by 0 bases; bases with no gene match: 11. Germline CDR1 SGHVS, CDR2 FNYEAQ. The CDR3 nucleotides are TGTGCCAGCAGCTTAGCCCCCCTAGCGGGAGGAACGGGGGCCAAAAACATTCAGTACTTC. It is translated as CASSLAPLAGGTGAKNIQYF.

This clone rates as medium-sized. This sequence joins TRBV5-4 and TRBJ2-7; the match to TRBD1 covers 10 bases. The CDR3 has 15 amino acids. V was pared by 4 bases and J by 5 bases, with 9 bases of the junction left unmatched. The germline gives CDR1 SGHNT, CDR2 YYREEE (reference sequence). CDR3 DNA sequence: TGTGCCAGCAGCCTCGGGACAGGGGCTAGGGACGAGCAGTACTTC. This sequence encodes CASSLGTGARDEQYF.

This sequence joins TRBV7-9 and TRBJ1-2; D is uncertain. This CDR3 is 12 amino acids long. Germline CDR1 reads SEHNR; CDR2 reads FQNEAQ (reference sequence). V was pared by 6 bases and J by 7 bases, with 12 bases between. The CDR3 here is CASRTPVAGYTF. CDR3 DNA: TGTGCCAGCAGAACCCCGGTAGCTGGCTACACCTTC.

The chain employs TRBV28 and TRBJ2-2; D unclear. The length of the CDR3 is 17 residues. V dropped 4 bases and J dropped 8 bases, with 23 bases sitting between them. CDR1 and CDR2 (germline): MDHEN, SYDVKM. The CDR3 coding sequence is TGTGCCAGCAGTTCCTCAGAACAAGGGTTGGCCTCTGGGGAGCTGTTTTTT. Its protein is CASSSSEQGLASGELFF. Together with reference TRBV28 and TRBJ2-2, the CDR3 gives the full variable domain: DVKVTQSSRYLVKRTGEKVFLECVQDMDHENMFWYRQDPGLGLRLIYFSYDVKMKEKGDIPEGYSVSREKKERFSLILESASTNQTSMYLCASSSSEQGLASGELFFGEGSRLTVL.

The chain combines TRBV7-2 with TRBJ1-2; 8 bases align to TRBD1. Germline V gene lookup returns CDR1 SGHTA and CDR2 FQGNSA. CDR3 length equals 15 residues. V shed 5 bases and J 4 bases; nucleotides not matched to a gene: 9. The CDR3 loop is CASSDRTGTGYGYTF. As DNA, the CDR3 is TGTGCCAGCAGCGACCGGACAGGGACGGGCTATGGCTACACCTTC.

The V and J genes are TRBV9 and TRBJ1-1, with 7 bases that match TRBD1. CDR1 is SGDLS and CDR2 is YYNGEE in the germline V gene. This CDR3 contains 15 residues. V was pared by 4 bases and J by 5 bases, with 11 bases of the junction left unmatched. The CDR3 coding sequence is TGTGCCAGCAGCTTGTCCTCGACAGGGTTGACTGAAGCTTTCTTT. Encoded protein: CASSLSSTGLTEAFF.

The CDR3 coding sequence is TGTGCCAGTAGTATACTCGGGACCTTTTACAATGAGCAGTTCTTC. Protein sequence: CASSILGTFYNEQFF. This chain joins TRBV19 and TRBJ2-1; perhaps D is TRBD1 or TRBD2 (5 bases each). This CDR3 comprises 15 residues. The V end was cut by 2 bases, the J end by 4 bases, with 12 bases between. CDR1 is LNHDA, CDR2 SQIVND, per germline (reference sequence).

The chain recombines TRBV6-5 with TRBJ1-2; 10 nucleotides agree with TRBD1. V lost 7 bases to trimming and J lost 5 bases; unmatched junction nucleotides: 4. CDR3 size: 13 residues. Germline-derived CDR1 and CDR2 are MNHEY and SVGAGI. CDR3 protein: CASTDRGPYGYTF. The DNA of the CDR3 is TGTGCCAGCACCGACAGGGGGCCATATGGCTACACCTTC.

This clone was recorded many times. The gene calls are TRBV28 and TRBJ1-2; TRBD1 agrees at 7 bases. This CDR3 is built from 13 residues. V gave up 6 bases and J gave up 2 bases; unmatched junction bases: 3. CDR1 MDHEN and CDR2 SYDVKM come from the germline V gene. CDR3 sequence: CASRGQTNYGYTF. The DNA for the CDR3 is TGTGCCAGCAGGGGACAGACAAACTATGGCTACACCTTC.

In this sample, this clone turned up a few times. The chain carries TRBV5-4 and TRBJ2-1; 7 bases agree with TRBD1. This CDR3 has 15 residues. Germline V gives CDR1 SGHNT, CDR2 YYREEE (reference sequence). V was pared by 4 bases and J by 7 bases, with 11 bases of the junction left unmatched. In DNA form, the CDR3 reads TGTGCCAGCAGCCTGGGGAAGGGGGCTGGGAATGAGCAGTTCTTC. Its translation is CASSLGKGAGNEQFF. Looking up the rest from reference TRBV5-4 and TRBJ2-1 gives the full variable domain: ETGVTQSPTHLIKTRGQQVTLRCSSQSGHNTVSWYQQALGQGPQFIFQYYREEENGRGNFPPRFSGLQFPNYSSELNVNALELDDSALYLCASSLGKGAGNEQFFGPGTRLTVL.

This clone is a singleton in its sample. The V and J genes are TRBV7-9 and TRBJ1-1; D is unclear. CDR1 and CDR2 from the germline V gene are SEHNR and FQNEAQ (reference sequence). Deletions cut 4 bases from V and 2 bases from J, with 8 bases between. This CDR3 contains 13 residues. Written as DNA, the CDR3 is TGTGCCAGCAGCTCAAAACTTAACACTGAAGCTTTCTTT. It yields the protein CASSSKLNTEAFF.

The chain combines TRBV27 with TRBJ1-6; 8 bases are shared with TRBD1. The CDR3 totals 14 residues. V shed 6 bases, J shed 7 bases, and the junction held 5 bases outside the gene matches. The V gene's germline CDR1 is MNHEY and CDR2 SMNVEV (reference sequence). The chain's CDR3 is CASRLRQGNSPLHF. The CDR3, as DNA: TGTGCCAGCAGACTTAGACAGGGGAATTCACCCCTCCACTTT.

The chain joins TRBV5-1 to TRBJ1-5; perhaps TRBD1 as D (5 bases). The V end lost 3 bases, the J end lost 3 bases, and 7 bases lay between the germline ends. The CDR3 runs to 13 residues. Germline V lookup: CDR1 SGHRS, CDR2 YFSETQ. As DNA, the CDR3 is TGCGCCAGCAGCTCAGGGACCAATCAGCCCCAGCATTTT. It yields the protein CASSSGTNQPQHF.

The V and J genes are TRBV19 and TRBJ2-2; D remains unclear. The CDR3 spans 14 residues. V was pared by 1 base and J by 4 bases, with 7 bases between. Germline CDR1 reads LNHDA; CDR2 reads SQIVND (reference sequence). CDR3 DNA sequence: TGTGCCAGTAGTATAGTCGGCCTCACCGGGGAGCTGTTTTTT. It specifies CASSIVGLTGELFF.

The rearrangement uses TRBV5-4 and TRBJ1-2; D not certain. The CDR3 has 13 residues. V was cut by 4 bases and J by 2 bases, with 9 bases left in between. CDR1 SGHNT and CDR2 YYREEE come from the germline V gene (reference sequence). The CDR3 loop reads CASSGTLNYGYTF. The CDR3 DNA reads TGTGCCAGCAGCGGAACCCTAAACTATGGCTACACCTTC.

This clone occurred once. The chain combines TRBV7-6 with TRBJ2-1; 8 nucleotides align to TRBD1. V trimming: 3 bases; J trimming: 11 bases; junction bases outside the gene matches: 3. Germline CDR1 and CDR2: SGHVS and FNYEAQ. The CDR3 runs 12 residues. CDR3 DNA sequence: TGTGCCAGCAGCTTGGACAGGGCCCAGCAGTTCTTC. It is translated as CASSLDRAQQFF.

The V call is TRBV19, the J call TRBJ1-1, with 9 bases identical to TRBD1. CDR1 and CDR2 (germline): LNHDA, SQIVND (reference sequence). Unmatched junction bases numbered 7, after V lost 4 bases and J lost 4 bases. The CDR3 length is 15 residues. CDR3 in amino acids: CASSTLTGGVTEAFF. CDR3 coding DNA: TGTGCCAGTAGTACTTTGACAGGGGGGGTCACTGAAGCTTTCTTT.

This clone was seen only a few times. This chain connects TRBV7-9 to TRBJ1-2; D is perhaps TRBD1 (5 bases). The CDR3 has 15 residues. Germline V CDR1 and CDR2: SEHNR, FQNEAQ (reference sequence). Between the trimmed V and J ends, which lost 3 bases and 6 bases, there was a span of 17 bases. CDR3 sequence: CASSFGRASLDGYTF. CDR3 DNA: TGTGCCAGCAGCTTTGGCAGGGCGAGCTTGGATGGCTACACCTTC.